Given below is one T cell receptor beta chain in context. This receptor's antigen is unknown. It has no much larger one-base neighbor in the sample; base qualities were not kept. The time point label, read with the paper, signifies: sample from a COVID-19-recovered individual after infection. Patients who had recovered from mild-to-severe COVID-19 served as donors. Uncultured memory T cell samples were sequenced directly after ex vivo isolation. CD4+ total memory, central memory, effector memory and circulating T follicular helper cells were isolated from peripheral blood mononuclear cells. This entry is derived from a study of CD4 T cell repertoires in COVID-19 (dated by TCRdb to the early 2020s). Context from the whole study: To analyze cross-reactivity, the CFSE-low cells were expanded with IL-2 for about eleven days and then labeled again and restimulated with spike proteins from other coronaviruses. The study characterized naturally processed CD4+ T cell responses to SARS-CoV-2 spike and nucleoprotein in COVID-19-recovered individuals, using TCR Vbeta sequencing to assess clonal composition. TCR Vbeta repertoire analysis of SARS-CoV-2-reactive T cells was conducted at the subset level in a few recovered individuals. What the study reported, not specific to this receptor: Between about 7 and 28% of SARS-CoV-2 clonotypes were also found in SARS-CoV and/or HKU1 spike-stimulated secondary cultures, consistent with cross-reactivity. Several of the most expanded SARS-CoV-2-reactive clonotypes were present in two or all three memory subsets, which suggests intraclonal diversification.

The library came from the immunoSEQ multiplex PCR assay. Per the authors' processing: To quantify how much the repertoires of different subsets overlapped, the Chao-Jaccard similarity index was used along with counts of shared clonotypes. TCRdb holds this immuneACCESS table with in-frame rearrangements only. Some clones are missing; in checked studies, unresolved V genes explain under half, and the rest has no known cause. For V, J and clone size, that table is used; D and trimming come from the DNA. The sample contains 65,000 to 95,000 clones, 80% to 90% of them found a single time. Jointly, the top ten make up 0.45% to 0.7% of the sample. The CDR3, cysteine through phenylalanine, is 13 amino acids long. Kept here is only the CDR3 DNA, which spans 39 bases and is read in frame from base 1. V and J are truncated by 3 bases and 6 bases respectively, leaving an intervening sequence of 9 bases. CDR1 SGHTA and CDR2 FQGTGA are derived from the germline V gene.

The origin of this receptor is a human donor who had COVID-19. The rearrangement combines TRBV7-3 with TRBJ2-1, with TRBD2 tentatively as D gene (6 bases match). Material: CD4+ T cells from peripheral blood, obtained after recovery from COVID-19. The DNA reads TGTGCCAGCAGCTTCTCGGAGGGCAATGAGCAGTTCTTC. This yields the protein CASSFSEGNEQFF.